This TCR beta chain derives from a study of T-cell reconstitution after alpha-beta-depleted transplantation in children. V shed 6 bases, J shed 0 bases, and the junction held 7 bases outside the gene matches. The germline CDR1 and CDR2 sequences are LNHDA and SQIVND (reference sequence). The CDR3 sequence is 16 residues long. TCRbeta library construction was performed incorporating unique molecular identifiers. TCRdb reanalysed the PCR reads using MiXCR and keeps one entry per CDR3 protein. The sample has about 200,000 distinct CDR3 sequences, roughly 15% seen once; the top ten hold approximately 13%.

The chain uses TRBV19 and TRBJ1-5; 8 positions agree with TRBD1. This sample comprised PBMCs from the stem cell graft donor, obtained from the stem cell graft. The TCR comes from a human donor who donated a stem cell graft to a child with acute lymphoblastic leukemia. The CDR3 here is CASSGQGGISNQPQHF. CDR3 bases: TGTGCCAGTAGCGGACAGGGCGGGATTAGCAATCAGCCCCAGCATTTT. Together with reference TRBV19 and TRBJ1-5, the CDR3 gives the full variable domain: DGGITQSPKYLFRKEGQNVTLSCEQNLNHDAMYWYRQDPGQGLRLIYYSQIVNDFQKGDIAEGYSVSREKKESFPLTVTSAQKNPTAFYLCASSGQGGISNQPQHFGDGTRLSIL.